Presented here are 9 T cell receptor beta chains from one specimen sequenced in a study of blood T cell repertoires in COVID-19. TCRdb's table, derived via immunoSEQ multiplex PCR, lists solely in-frame clones and lacks some. The repertoire holds about 180,000 clones, roughly four fifths seen once, with less than 2% in the top ten. Material for sequencing was peripheral blood. The receptors derive from a human donor in a cohort sampled during active COVID-19.

This clone was seen a handful of times. The chain joins TRBV18 to TRBJ1-6, with TRBD1 identical over 7 bases. Unmatched junction bases numbered 10, after V lost 1 base and J lost 13 bases. The germline V gene encodes CDR1 KGHSH and CDR2 LQKENI. The CDR3 length is 15 residues. CDR3 DNA: TGTGCCAGCTCACCACGCGGACAGGCGGTAGGGCCCCTCCACTTT. Translating it yields CASSPRGQAVGPLHF.

V is TRBV7-2 and J is TRBJ2-7, with TRBD2 matching 11 bases. V lost 3 bases, J lost 0 bases, and 7 bases stayed unmatched. Germline CDR1 and CDR2: SGHTA and FQGNSA. The CDR3 length is 17 residues. CDR3 region: CASSFASGGTHSYEQYF. Here the CDR3 DNA reads TGTGCCAGCAGCTTCGCTAGCGGGGGGACCCACTCCTACGAGCAGTACTTC.

Comments on this clone: This CDR3 is also generated by other DNA sequences in the sample. The CDR3 nucleotides read TGTGCCAGCAGCTCCAGGGGGCACAATGAGCAGTTCTTC. This codes for CASSSRGHNEQFF. The chain employs TRBV6-2 or TRBV6-3 and TRBJ2-1, with 8 bases matching TRBD1. The CDR3 is 13 amino acids. Per germline, CDR1 MNHEY and CDR2 SVGEGT. After removal of 6 bases from V and 5 bases from J, the junction contained 3 bases not matched to a gene.

The genes are TRBV19 and TRBJ1-5; 11 positions agree with TRBD1. J was trimmed by 5 bases and V by 5 bases; bases with no gene match: 5. CDR3 length equals 15 residues. The germline gives CDR1 LNHDA, CDR2 SQIVND (reference sequence). This CDR3 is CASSLGQGEYQPQHF. The CDR3 DNA is TGTGCCAGTAGTCTGGGACAGGGGGAATATCAGCCCCAGCATTTT.

V usage is TRBV6-5 and J usage is TRBJ1-4; D remains ambiguous. This CDR3 is 12 amino acids long. V lost 5 bases and J lost 8, with 9 bases in between. Germline CDR1 reads MNHEY; CDR2 reads SVGAGI. CDR3 region: CASSPQREKLFF. CDR3 in DNA: TGTGCCAGCAGTCCCCAACGGGAAAAACTGTTTTTT.

The sample holds a few counts of this clone. The chain employs TRBV9 and TRBJ2-7; D is uncertain. Germline V gives CDR1 SGDLS, CDR2 YYNGEE. The length of the CDR3 is 14 residues. V was clipped by 4 bases and J by 0 bases, with 11 bases between them. CDR3 amino acids: CASSFSPSSYEQYF. The CDR3 nucleotides are TGTGCCAGCAGCTTTAGCCCCAGCTCCTACGAGCAGTACTTC.

This clone was seen a single time. The V and J genes are TRBV28 and TRBJ2-7; 9 bases agree with TRBD1. There are 16 residues in the CDR3. Germline trimming cut 2 bases from V and 1 base from J; bases unmatched to any gene: 6. Germline V gene sequence: CDR1 MDHEN, CDR2 SYDVKM. The CDR3, as DNA: TGTGCCAGCAGTTTAGAGGGACAGGGAAGTTCCTACGAGCAGTACTTC. Its protein is CASSLEGQGSSYEQYF.

The V gene is TRBV6-5, the J gene TRBJ1-6; D might be TRBD1 (6 bases). V was pared by 6 bases and J by 3 bases, with 9 bases between. The CDR3 sequence is 14 residues long. CDR1 MNHEY and CDR2 SVGAGI come from the germline V gene. The CDR3 reads CASRPGHYNSPLHF. CDR3 sequence (DNA): TGTGCCAGCAGACCGGGACACTATAATTCACCCCTCCACTTT.

In this sample, this clone turned up once. The V call is TRBV7-9, the J call TRBJ2-7; 10 bases are a match to TRBD2. The germline gives CDR1 SEHNR, CDR2 FQNEAQ (reference sequence). Trimming took 5 bases from V and 3 from J; bases not matched to a gene: 4. This CDR3 has 14 amino acids. DNA of the CDR3: TGTGCCAGCAGCCAGGGACTAGCGTTCTACGAGCAGTACTTC. Its protein product is CASSQGLAFYEQYF. The entire variable domain, with the rest obtained from reference TRBV7-9 and TRBJ2-7, is as follows: DTGVSQNPRHKITKRGQNVTFRCDPISEHNRLYWYRQTLGQGPEFLTYFQNEAQLEKSRLLSDRFSAERPKGSFSTLEIQRTEQGDSAMYLCASSQGLAFYEQYFGPGTRLTVT.